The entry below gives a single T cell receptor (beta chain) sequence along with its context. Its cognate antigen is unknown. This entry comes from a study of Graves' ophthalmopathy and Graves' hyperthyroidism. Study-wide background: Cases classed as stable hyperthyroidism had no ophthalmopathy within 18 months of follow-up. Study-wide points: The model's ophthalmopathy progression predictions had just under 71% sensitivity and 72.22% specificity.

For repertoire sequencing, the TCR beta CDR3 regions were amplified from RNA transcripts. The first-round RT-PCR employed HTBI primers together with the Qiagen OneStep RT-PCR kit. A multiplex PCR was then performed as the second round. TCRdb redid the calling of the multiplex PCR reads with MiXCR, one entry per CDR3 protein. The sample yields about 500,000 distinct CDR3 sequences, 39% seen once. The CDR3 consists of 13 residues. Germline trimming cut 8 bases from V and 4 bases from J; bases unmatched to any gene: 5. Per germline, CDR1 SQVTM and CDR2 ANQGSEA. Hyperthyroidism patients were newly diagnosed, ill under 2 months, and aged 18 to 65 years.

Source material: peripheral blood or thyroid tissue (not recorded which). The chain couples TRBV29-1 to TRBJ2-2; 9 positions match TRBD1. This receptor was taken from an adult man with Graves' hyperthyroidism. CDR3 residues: CSQPGQGTGELFF. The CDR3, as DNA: TGCAGCCAGCCGGGACAGGGCACCGGGGAGCTGTTTTTT.